The rows below give T cell receptor beta chains drawn from one sample of a study of early T cells in non-severe SARS-CoV-2 infection. Each CDR3 protein is one row after TCRdb ran MiXCR on the 5' RACE reads. The table lists 55,000 to 75,000 distinct CDR3 sequences, about 8% of them singletons. The sequencing input was whole blood. Receptors were obtained from an adult who was a healthcare worker with PCR-confirmed SARS-CoV-2 infection or an uninfected control (not recorded which). Each CDR3 is given with its conserved first and last residue. Fields, in order: clone size, D gene, J gene, V gene, CDR3 protein, CDR3 DNA. The D gene is left open where the match is weak. A clone size is listed for some rows: how often the clone was seen (once, few, many), or a class if it is expanded.

clone size: -
D gene: -
J gene: TRBJ2-2
V gene: TRBV20-1
CDR3 protein: CSATKDPYTGELFF
CDR3 DNA: TGCAGTGCTACAAAGGACCCGTACACCGGGGAGCTGTTTTTT

clone size: many
D gene: TRBD1
J gene: TRBJ1-1
V gene: TRBV4-2
CDR3 protein: CASSHSDRDINTEAFF
CDR3 DNA: TGTGCCAGCAGCCATTCCGACAGGGACATAAACACTGAAGCTTTCTTT

clone size: many
D gene: -
J gene: TRBJ2-1
V gene: TRBV20-1
CDR3 protein: CSARDVVEVSYNEQFF
CDR3 DNA: TGCAGTGCTAGAGATGTGGTGGAGGTGTCCTACAATGAGCAGTTCTTC

clone size: -
D gene: -
J gene: TRBJ1-5
V gene: TRBV6-1
CDR3 protein: CASSSRTAGNQPQHF
CDR3 DNA: TGTGCCAGCAGTAGTCGGACAGCGGGGAATCAGCCCCAGCATTTT

clone size: few
D gene: TRBD1
J gene: TRBJ2-7
V gene: TRBV7-9
CDR3 protein: CASSLGYRGDIHEQYF
CDR3 DNA: TGTGCCAGCAGCTTAGGGTACAGGGGTGATATCCACGAGCAGTACTTC

clone size: -
D gene: -
J gene: TRBJ2-5
V gene: TRBV20-1
CDR3 protein: CSAREGRIQYF
CDR3 DNA: TGCAGTGCTAGAGAAGGAAGGATCCAGTACTTC

clone size: many
D gene: -
J gene: TRBJ2-3
V gene: TRBV20-1
CDR3 protein: CSAERTSGDTQYF
CDR3 DNA: TGCAGTGCTGAGAGGACTTCGGGGGATACGCAGTATTTT

clone size: many
D gene: TRBD1
J gene: TRBJ1-2
V gene: TRBV20-1
CDR3 protein: CSARTGQGTGVLFGYTF
CDR3 DNA: TGCAGTGCTAGAACGGGACAGGGAACGGGAGTTTTGTTCGGCTACACCTTC

clone size: few
D gene: -
J gene: TRBJ2-7
V gene: TRBV21-1
CDR3 protein: CASVDRDHEQYF
CDR3 DNA: TGTGCCAGCGTGGACAGGGATCACGAGCAGTACTTC

clone size: many
D gene: -
J gene: TRBJ1-1
V gene: TRBV28
CDR3 protein: CASSFPPGRSLDTEAFF
CDR3 DNA: TGTGCCAGCAGCTTCCCCCCCGGCAGGAGTCTGGACACTGAAGCTTTCTTT

clone size: many
D gene: -
J gene: TRBJ1-1
V gene: TRBV18
CDR3 protein: CASRLTDTEAFF
CDR3 DNA: TGTGCCAGCCGTCTCACGGACACTGAAGCTTTCTTT

clone size: many
D gene: TRBD2
J gene: TRBJ2-3
V gene: TRBV28
CDR3 protein: CASSFTSGWGPSTDTQYF
CDR3 DNA: TGTGCCAGCAGCTTCACTAGCGGGTGGGGGCCAAGCACAGATACGCAGTATTTT

clone size: -
D gene: -
J gene: TRBJ1-1
V gene: TRBV12-3/TRBV12-4
CDR3 protein: CASSFIFSTEAFF
CDR3 DNA: TGTGCCAGCAGTTTTATTTTCAGCACTGAAGCTTTCTTT

clone size: -
D gene: -
J gene: TRBJ1-6
V gene: TRBV20-1
CDR3 protein: CSARERGRDNSPLHF
CDR3 DNA: TGCAGTGCTAGAGAAAGGGGCCGGGATAATTCACCCCTCCACTTT

clone size: few
D gene: -
J gene: TRBJ2-7
V gene: TRBV3-1
CDR3 protein: CASSQVEGTTYEQYF
CDR3 DNA: TGTGCCAGCAGCCAAGTAGAGGGTACGACCTACGAGCAGTACTTC

clone size: -
D gene: TRBD1
J gene: TRBJ1-1
V gene: TRBV7-6
CDR3 protein: CASSFSTGLNTEAFF
CDR3 DNA: TGTGCCAGCAGCTTCTCGACAGGGTTGAACACTGAAGCTTTCTTT

clone size: -
D gene: TRBD2
J gene: TRBJ2-7
V gene: TRBV27
CDR3 protein: CASSLLAGGTYEQYF
CDR3 DNA: TGTGCCAGCAGTTTATTGGCGGGAGGGACCTACGAGCAGTACTTC

clone size: many
D gene: -
J gene: TRBJ2-1
V gene: TRBV19
CDR3 protein: CASMTRALGRGFGSEQFF
CDR3 DNA: TGTGCCAGTATGACACGGGCCTTGGGCAGGGGGTTCGGGAGTGAGCAGTTCTTC

clone size: many
D gene: -
J gene: TRBJ2-1
V gene: TRBV11-3
CDR3 protein: CASSYRGFGDEQFF
CDR3 DNA: TGTGCCAGCAGCTATAGAGGATTCGGGGATGAGCAGTTCTTC

clone size: many
D gene: TRBD1
J gene: TRBJ2-7
V gene: TRBV29-1
CDR3 protein: CSVERQGHEQYF
CDR3 DNA: TGCAGCGTTGAAAGACAGGGTCACGAGCAGTACTTC

clone size: few
D gene: -
J gene: TRBJ2-7
V gene: TRBV7-2
CDR3 protein: CASSLGGRRRYEQYF
CDR3 DNA: TGTGCCAGCAGCTTAGGGGGGCGGCGTAGGTACGAGCAGTACTTC

clone size: many
D gene: -
J gene: TRBJ2-1
V gene: TRBV7-7
CDR3 protein: CASSHMPPSASSYNEQFF
CDR3 DNA: TGTGCCAGCAGCCACATGCCTCCTAGCGCGAGCTCCTACAATGAGCAGTTCTTC